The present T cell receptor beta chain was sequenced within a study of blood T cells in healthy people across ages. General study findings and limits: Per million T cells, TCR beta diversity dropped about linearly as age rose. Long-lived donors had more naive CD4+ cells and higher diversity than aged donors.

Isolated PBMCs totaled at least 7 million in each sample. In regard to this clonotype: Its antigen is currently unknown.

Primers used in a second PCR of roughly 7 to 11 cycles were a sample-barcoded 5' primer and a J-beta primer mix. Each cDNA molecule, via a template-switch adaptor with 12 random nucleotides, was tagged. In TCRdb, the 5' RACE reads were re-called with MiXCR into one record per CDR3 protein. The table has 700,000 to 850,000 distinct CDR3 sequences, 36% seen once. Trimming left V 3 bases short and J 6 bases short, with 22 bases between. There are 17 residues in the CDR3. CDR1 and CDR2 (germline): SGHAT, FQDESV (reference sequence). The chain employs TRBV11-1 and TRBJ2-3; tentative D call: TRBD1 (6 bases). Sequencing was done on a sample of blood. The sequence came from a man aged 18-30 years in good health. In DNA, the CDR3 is TGTGCCAGCAGCTTGGGGGCAGGGCTGAGCGCGTCCGATACGCAGTATTTT. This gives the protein CASSLGAGLSASDTQYF.